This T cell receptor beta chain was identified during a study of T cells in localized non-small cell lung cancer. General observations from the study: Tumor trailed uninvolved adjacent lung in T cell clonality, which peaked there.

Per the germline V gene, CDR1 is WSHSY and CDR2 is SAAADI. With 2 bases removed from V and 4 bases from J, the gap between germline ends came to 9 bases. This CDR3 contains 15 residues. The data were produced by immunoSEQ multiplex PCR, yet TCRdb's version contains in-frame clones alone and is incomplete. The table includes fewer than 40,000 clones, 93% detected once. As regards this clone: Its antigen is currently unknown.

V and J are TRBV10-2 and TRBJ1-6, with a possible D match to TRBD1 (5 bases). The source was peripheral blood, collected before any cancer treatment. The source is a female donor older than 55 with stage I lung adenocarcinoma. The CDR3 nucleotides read TGCGCCAGCAGTGAGAGAGGGGATTATAATTCACCCCTCCACTTT. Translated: CASSERGDYNSPLHF.